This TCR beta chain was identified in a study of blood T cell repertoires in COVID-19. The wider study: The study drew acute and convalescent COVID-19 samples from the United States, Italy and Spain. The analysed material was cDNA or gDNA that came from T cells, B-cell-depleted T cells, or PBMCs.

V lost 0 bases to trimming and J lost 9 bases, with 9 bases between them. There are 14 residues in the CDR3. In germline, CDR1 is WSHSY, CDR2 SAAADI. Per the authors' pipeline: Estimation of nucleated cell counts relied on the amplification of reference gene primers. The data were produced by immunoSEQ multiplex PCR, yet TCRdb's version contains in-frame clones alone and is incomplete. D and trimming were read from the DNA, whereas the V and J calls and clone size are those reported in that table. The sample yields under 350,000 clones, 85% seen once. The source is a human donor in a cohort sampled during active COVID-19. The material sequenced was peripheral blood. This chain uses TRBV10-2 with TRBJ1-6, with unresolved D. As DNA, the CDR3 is TGCGCCAGCAGTGAGTCCAGCGCCACTTCACCCCTCCACTTT. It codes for CASSESSATSPLHF.